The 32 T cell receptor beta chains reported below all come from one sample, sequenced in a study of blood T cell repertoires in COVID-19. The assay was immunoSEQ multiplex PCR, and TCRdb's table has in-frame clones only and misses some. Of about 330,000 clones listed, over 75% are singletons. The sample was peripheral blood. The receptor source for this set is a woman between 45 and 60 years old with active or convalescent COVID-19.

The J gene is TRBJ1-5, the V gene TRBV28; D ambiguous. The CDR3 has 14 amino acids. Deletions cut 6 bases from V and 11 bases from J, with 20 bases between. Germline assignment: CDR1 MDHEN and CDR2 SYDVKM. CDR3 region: CASRTTWSSGAQHF. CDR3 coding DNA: TGTGCCAGCAGGACTACATGGTCATCGGGTGCCCAGCATTTT.

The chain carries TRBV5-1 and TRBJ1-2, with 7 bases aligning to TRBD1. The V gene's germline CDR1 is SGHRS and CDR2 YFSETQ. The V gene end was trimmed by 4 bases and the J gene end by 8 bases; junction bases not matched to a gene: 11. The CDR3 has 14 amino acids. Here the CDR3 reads CASSQTGTVGGYTF. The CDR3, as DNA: TGCGCCAGCAGCCAGACCGGGACAGTGGGCGGCTACACCTTC.

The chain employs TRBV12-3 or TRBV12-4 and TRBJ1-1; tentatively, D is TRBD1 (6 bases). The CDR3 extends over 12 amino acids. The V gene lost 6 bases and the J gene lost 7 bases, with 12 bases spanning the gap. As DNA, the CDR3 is TGTGCCAGCAGCCTACAGGGCTATGAAGCTTTCTTT. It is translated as CASSLQGYEAFF.

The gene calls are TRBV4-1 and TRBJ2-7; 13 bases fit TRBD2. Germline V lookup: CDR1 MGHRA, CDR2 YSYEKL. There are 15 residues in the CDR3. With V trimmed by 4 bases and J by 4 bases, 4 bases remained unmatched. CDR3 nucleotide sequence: TGCGCCAGCAGCCCCGGACTAGCGGGAGAGTACGAGCAGTACTTC. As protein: CASSPGLAGEYEQYF.

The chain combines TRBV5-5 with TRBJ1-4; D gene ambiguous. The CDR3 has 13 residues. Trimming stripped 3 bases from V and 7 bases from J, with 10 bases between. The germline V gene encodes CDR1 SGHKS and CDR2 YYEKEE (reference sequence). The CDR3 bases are TGTGCCAGCAGCTCAGTAGCACCTGAAAAACTGTTTTTT. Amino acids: CASSSVAPEKLFF.

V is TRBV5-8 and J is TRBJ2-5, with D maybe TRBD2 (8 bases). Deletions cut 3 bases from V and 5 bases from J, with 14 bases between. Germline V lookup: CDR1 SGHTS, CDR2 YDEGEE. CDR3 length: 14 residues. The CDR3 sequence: CASSSGRGPETQYF. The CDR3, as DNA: TGTGCCAGCAGCTCCGGGAGGGGGCCGGAGACCCAGTACTTC.

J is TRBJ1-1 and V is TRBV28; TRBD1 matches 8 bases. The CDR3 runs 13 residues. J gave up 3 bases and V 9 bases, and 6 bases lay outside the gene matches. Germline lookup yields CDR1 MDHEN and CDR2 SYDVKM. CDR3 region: CASLQGVHTEAFF. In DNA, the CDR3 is TGTGCCAGTTTACAGGGGGTTCACACTGAAGCTTTCTTT.

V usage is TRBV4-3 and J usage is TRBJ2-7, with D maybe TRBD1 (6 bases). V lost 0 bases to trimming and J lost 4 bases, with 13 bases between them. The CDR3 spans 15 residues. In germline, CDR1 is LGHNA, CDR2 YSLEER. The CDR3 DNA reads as TGCGCCAGCAGCCAAGAATTGGGCAGGGGATACGAGCAGTACTTC. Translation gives CASSQELGRGYEQYF.

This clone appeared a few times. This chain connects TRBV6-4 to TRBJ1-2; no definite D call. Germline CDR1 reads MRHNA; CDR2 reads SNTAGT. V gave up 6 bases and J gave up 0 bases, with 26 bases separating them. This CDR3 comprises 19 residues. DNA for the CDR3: TGTGCCAGCAGCGCGATGTATAATCCCGTCCTTCAAGCTAACTATGGCTACACCTTC. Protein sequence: CASSAMYNPVLQANYGYTF.

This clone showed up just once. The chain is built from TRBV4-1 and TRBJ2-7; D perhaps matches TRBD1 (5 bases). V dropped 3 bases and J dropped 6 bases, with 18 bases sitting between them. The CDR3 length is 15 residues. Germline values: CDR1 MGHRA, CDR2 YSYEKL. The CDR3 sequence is CASSHAQGITGEQYF. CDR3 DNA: TGCGCCAGCAGCCATGCTCAGGGTATAACAGGCGAGCAGTACTTC.

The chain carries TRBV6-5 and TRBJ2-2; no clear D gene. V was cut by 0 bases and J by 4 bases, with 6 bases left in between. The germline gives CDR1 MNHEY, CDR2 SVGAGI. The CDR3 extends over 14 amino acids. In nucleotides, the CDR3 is TGTGCCAGCAGTTACTCGTTCTCCACCGGGGAGCTGTTTTTT. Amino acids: CASSYSFSTGELFF.

CDR3 coding DNA: TGTGCCAGCAGTTTAACTGCACAGGGGCTTTACAATGAGCAGTTCTTC. Translation: CASSLTAQGLYNEQFF. The J gene is TRBJ2-1, the V gene TRBV27; 7 bases are shared with TRBD1. This CDR3 contains 16 residues. The trim removed 2 bases at V and 4 bases at J, leaving 8 bases unmatched. The V gene's germline CDR1 is MNHEY and CDR2 SMNVEV (reference sequence).

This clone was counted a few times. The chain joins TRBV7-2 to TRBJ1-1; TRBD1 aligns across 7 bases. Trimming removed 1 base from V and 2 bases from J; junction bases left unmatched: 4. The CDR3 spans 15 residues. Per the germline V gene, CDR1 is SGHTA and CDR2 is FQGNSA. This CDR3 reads CASSLEGQANTEAFF. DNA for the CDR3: TGTGCCAGCAGCTTAGAAGGACAGGCAAACACTGAAGCTTTCTTT.

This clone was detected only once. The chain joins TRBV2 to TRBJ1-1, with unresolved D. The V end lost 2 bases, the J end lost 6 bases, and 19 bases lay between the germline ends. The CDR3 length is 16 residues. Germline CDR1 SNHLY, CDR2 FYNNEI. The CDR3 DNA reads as TGTGCCAGCAGTGAAAGCGTTGTCCGGGGTCGCGCTGAAGCTTTCTTT. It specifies CASSESVVRGRAEAFF. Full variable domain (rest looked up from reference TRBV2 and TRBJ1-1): EPEVTQTPSHQVTQMGQEVILRCVPISNHLYFYWYRQILGQKVEFLVSFYNNEISEKSEIFDDQFSVERPDGSNFTLKIRSTKLEDSAMYFCASSESVVRGRAEAFFGQGTRLTVV.

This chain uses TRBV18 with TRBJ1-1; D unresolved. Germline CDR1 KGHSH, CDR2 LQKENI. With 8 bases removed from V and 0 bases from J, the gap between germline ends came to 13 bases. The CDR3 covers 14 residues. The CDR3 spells CASTQRDLNTEAFF. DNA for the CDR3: TGTGCCAGCACTCAACGGGATTTGAACACTGAAGCTTTCTTT. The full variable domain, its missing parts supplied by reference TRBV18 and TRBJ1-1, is NAGVMQNPRHLVRRRGQEARLRCSPMKGHSHVYWYRQLPEEGLKFMVYLQKENIIDESGMPKERFSAEFPKEGPSILRIQQVVRGDSAAYFCASTQRDLNTEAFFGQGTRLTVV.

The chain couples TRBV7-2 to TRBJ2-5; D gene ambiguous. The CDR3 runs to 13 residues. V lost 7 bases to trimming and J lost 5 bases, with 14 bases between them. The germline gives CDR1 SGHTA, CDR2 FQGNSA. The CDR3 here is CASTLGYLETQYF. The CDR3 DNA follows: TGTGCCAGCACCCTAGGATACCTCGAGACCCAGTACTTC.

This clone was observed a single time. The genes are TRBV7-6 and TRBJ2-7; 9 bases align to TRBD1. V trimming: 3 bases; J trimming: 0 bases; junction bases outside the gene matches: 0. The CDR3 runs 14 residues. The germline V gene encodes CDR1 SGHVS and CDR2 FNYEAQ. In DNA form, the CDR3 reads TGTGCCAGCAGCTTGACAGGGGGCTCCTACGAGCAGTACTTC. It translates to CASSLTGGSYEQYF.

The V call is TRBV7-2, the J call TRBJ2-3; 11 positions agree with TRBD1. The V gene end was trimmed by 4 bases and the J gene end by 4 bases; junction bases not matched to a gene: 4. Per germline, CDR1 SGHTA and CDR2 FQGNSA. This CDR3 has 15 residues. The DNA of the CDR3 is TGTGCCAGCAGCTCCGAGGGACAGGGGGCAGATACGCAGTATTTT. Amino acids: CASSSEGQGADTQYF.

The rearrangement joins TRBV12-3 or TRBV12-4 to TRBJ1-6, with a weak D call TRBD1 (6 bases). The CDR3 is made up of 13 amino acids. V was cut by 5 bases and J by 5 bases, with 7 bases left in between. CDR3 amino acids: CASSQGHNSPLHF. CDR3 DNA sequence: TGTGCCAGCAGTCAGGGGCATAATTCACCCCTCCACTTT.

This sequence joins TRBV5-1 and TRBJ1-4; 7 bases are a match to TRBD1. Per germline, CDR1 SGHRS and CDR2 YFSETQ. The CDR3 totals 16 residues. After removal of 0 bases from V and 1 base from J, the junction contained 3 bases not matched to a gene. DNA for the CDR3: TGCGCCAGCAGCTTGGACCGGACAGGAACTAATGAAAAACTGTTTTTT. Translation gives CASSLDRTGTNEKLFF.

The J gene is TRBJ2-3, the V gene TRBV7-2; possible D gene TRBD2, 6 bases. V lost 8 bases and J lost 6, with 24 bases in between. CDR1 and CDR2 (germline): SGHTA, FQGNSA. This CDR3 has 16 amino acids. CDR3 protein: CASLKRDSLRGDTQYF. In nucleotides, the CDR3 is TGTGCCAGCTTAAAACGGGACTCTCTAAGGGGTGATACGCAGTATTTT. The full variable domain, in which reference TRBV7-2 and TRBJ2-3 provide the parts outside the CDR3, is GAGVSQSPSNKVTEKGKDVELRCDPISGHTALYWYRQSLGQGLEFLIYFQGNSAPDKSGLPSDRFSAERTGGSVSTLTIQRTQQEDSAVYLCASLKRDSLRGDTQYFGPGTRLTVL.

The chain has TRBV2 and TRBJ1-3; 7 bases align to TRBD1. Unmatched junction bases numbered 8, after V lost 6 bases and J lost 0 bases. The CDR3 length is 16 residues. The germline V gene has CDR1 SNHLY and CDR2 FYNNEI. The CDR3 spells CASRGPTGDSGNTIYF. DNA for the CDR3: TGTGCCAGCAGGGGACCCACAGGGGACTCTGGAAACACCATATATTTT.

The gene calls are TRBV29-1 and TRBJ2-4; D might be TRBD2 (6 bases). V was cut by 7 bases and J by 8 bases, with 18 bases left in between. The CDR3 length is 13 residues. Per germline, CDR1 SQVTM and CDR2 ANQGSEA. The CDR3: CSAKGAREDIQYF. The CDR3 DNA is TGCAGCGCAAAAGGGGCCAGGGAGGACATTCAGTACTTC.

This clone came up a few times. CDR3 DNA sequence: TGCGCCAGCAGTATTGGGACAAGGAACACTGAAGCTTTCTTT. It specifies CASSIGTRNTEAFF. The genes are TRBV5-1 and TRBJ1-1; tentative D call: TRBD1 (6 bases). Trimming removed 5 bases from V and 1 base from J, with 12 bases in between. The length of the CDR3 is 14 residues. CDR1 is SGHRS and CDR2 is YFSETQ in the germline V gene. Supplemented by reference TRBV5-1 and TRBJ1-1, the full variable domain reads KAGVTQTPRYLIKTRGQQVTLSCSPISGHRSVSWYQQTPGQGLQFLFEYFSETQRNKGNFPGRFSGRQFSNSRSEMNVSTLELGDSALYLCASSIGTRNTEAFFGQGTRLTVV.

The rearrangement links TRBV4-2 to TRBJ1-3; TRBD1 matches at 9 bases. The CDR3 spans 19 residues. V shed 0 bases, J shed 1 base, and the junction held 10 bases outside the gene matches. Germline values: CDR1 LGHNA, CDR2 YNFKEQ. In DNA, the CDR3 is TGTGCCAGCAGCCAAGATCGGGGGGCCGACAGGGGGTCTGGAAACACCATATATTTT. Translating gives CASSQDRGADRGSGNTIYF.

The CDR3 region is CAWNVGTAYNEQFF. CDR3 nucleotides: TGTGCCTGGAATGTAGGGACAGCATACAATGAGCAGTTCTTC. The rearrangement links TRBV30 to TRBJ2-1, with 7 bases fitting TRBD1. The V gene's germline CDR1 is GTSNPN and CDR2 SVGIG (reference sequence). Trimming cost V 4 bases and J 4 bases; bases outside gene matches: 7. The CDR3 contains 14 residues.

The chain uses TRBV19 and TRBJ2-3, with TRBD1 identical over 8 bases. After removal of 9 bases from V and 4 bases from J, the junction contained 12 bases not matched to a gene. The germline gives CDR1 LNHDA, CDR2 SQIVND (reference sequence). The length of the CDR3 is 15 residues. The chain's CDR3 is CASRTGQGWADTQYF. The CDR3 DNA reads TGTGCCAGCCGTACAGGACAGGGCTGGGCAGATACGCAGTATTTT.

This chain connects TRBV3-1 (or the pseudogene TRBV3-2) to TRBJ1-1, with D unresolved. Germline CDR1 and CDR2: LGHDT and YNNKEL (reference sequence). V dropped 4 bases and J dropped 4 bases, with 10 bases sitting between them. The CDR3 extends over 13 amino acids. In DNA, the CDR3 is TGTGCCAGCAGCCCCGAGGTTTTCACTGAAGCTTTCTTT. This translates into CASSPEVFTEAFF.

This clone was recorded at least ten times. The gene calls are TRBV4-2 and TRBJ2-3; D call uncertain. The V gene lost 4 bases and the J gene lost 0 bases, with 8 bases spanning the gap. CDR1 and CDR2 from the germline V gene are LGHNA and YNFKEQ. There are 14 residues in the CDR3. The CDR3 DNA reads TGTGCCAGCAGCCCGACCGGGAGCACAGATACGCAGTATTTT. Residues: CASSPTGSTDTQYF.

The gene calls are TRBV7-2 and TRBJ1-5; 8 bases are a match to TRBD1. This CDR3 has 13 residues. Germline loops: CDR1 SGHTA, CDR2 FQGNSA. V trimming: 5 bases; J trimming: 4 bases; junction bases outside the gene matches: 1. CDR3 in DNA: TGTGCCAGCAGCCGACAGGGGAATCAGCCCCAGCATTTT. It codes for CASSRQGNQPQHF.

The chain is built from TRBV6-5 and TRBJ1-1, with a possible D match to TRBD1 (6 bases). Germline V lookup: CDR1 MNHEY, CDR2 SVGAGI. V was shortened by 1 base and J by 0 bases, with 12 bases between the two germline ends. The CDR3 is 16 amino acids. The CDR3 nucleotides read TGTGCCAGCAGTTACTTTTTGGGGGCCATGAACACTGAAGCTTTCTTT. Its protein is CASSYFLGAMNTEAFF.

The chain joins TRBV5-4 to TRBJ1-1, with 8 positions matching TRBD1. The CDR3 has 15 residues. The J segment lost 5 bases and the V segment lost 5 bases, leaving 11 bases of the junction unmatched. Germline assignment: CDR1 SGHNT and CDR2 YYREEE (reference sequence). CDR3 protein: CASRSEQGAWTEAFF. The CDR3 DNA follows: TGTGCCAGCAGATCGGAGCAGGGGGCATGGACTGAAGCTTTCTTT.